These 12 T cell receptor beta chains came from one sample sequenced in a study of T cell repertoires in cytomegalovirus infection. TCRdb processed the reads anew with MiXCR; each CDR3 protein has one entry. The data contain a few hundred thousand distinct CDR3 sequences, approximately 30% of them seen just once; the ten biggest clones take up about 13%. These receptors' antigens are unknown. The sample was cultured PBMCs, taken from culture after CMV antigen stimulation. The receptors stem from a human donor in good health (CMV status not recorded). Some clones in this sample may be carry-over from other donors' samples.

This clonotype is deemed medium-sized. The chain links TRBV28 to TRBJ1-2; perhaps TRBD1 as D (6 bases). V was cut by 4 bases and J by 7 bases, with 19 bases left in between. CDR3 length: 15 amino acids. From germline, CDR1 is MDHEN and CDR2 SYDVKM. The CDR3 DNA sequence: TGTGCCAGCAGTTCAGGGGACACCATCAGGAGTGGCTACACCTTC. This sequence encodes CASSSGDTIRSGYTF.

This clonotype was seen only a few times. J is TRBJ2-7 and V is TRBV7-2, with 7 bases that match TRBD2. Looked up from germline, CDR1 is SGHTA and CDR2 is FQGNSA. The CDR3 runs to 16 residues. Trimming at V came to 5 bases and at J to 1 base, leaving 11 bases not matched to a gene. CDR3 loop: CASSAQWGGSSYEQYF. DNA for the CDR3: TGTGCCAGCAGCGCCCAGTGGGGCGGGAGTTCCTACGAGCAGTACTTC. The entire variable domain, with the rest obtained from reference TRBV7-2 and TRBJ2-7, is as follows: GAGVSQSPSNKVTEKGKDVELRCDPISGHTALYWYRQSLGQGLEFLIYFQGNSAPDKSGLPSDRFSAERTGGSVSTLTIQRTQQEDSAVYLCASSAQWGGSSYEQYFGPGTRLTVT.

The sample holds a few counts of this clonotype. The chain joins TRBV3-1 to TRBJ1-2, with unresolved D. The CDR3 sequence is 16 residues long. The V end was cut by 8 bases, the J end by 6 bases, with 25 bases between. The germline CDR1 and CDR2 sequences are LGHDT and YNNKEL (reference sequence). The CDR3 sequence: CASWSGKIGRFHGYTF. CDR3 nucleotides: TGTGCCAGCTGGTCCGGGAAGATTGGGCGCTTCCATGGCTACACCTTC.

This clonotype was detected only a few times. The V and J genes are TRBV7-2 and TRBJ2-7; 12 nucleotides align to TRBD2. Germline V gene lookup returns CDR1 SGHTA and CDR2 FQGNSA. V shed 5 bases, J shed 0 bases, and the junction held 5 bases outside the gene matches. The CDR3 is 16 residues long. The CDR3 protein is CASSATSGRSSYEQYF. In nucleotides, the CDR3 is TGTGCCAGCAGCGCCACTAGCGGGAGGAGCTCCTACGAGCAGTACTTC.

CDR3 in DNA: TGCGCCAGCAGCGGGGGACAGGGGGAGTCACCCCTCCACTTT. Its translation is CASSGGQGESPLHF. The chain links TRBV5-1 to TRBJ1-6; 11 nucleotides agree with TRBD1. There are 14 residues in the CDR3. From germline, CDR1 is SGHRS and CDR2 YFSETQ. The junction had 4 bases not matched to a gene; V was cut back by 4 bases and J by 10 bases.

The chain links TRBV12-3 or TRBV12-4 to TRBJ2-7; D is ambiguous. This CDR3 has 16 amino acids. V lost 3 bases and J lost 4, with 19 bases in between. The DNA for the CDR3 is TGTGCCAGCAGTTTCTTCGAGGATTCTGAGGATTACGAGCAGTACGTC. Encoded protein: CASSFFEDSEDYEQYV.

This clonotype was seen a few times. This sequence joins TRBV7-2 and TRBJ2-1; D unresolved. With 2 bases removed from V and 8 bases from J, the gap between germline ends came to 7 bases. From germline, CDR1 is SGHTA and CDR2 FQGNSA. The CDR3 covers 12 residues. CDR3 nucleotide sequence: TGTGCCAGCAGCTTACAAAACGATGAGCAGTTCTTC. It encodes CASSLQNDEQFF.

The genes are TRBV28 and TRBJ2-1; a possible D gene is TRBD1 (6 bases). CDR3 length: 17 amino acids. Germline V CDR1 and CDR2: MDHEN, SYDVKM. V was cut by 3 bases and J by 4 bases, with 19 bases left in between. CDR3 in DNA: TGTGCCAGCAGTTTGCCCGCAGGGGCCAGGGTATACAATGAGCAGTTCTTC. Translation gives CASSLPAGARVYNEQFF. Combining the CDR3 with reference TRBV28 and TRBJ2-1 gives the whole variable domain DVKVTQSSRYLVKRTGEKVFLECVQDMDHENMFWYRQDPGLGLRLIYFSYDVKMKEKGDIPEGYSVSREKKERFSLILESASTNQTSMYLCASSLPAGARVYNEQFFGPGTRLTVL.

This clonotype was observed a few times. The chain recombines TRBV7-2 with TRBJ2-3; TRBD2 aligns across 9 bases. The CDR3 is made up of 16 amino acids. The germline gives CDR1 SGHTA, CDR2 FQGNSA. V shed 5 bases and J 2 bases; nucleotides not matched to a gene: 8. This CDR3 is CASSPRGGRVTDTQYF. The DNA for the CDR3 is TGTGCCAGCAGCCCACGTGGCGGGAGGGTCACAGATACGCAGTATTTT.

This clonotype was counted a few times. The V call is TRBV6-6, the J call TRBJ2-3, with D possibly being TRBD1 (6 bases). This CDR3 region has 17 residues. Germline CDR1 reads MNHNY; CDR2 reads SVGAGI (reference sequence). Trimming pared 0 bases from V and 0 bases from J, leaving 13 bases between. CDR3 loop: CASSYSPYTGSTDTQYF. The CDR3 nucleotides read TGTGCCAGCAGTTACTCGCCCTACACAGGGAGCACAGATACGCAGTATTTT.

This clonotype was recorded at least ten times. The V and J genes are TRBV7-3 and TRBJ2-5; 9 nucleotides match TRBD1. Germline V lookup: CDR1 SGHTA, CDR2 FQGTGA. The V gene end was trimmed by 1 base and the J gene end by 5 bases; junction bases not matched to a gene: 5. The CDR3 loop spans 15 amino acids. CDR3 loop: CASSLRGQGPETQYF. The CDR3 nucleotides read TGTGCCAGCAGCTTAAGGGGACAGGGACCGGAGACCCAGTACTTC.

This clonotype was seen more than once but under ten times. The chain carries TRBV7-6 and TRBJ2-1, with 10 nucleotides matching TRBD1. Per germline, CDR1 SGHVS and CDR2 FNYEAQ. The CDR3 extends over 17 amino acids. Trimming cost V 3 bases and J 6 bases; bases outside gene matches: 11. The CDR3 region has the DNA TGTGCCAGCAGCTTTAAGGCGGGGACAGGGGATCCCAATGAGCAGTTCTTC. This gives the protein CASSFKAGTGDPNEQFF.